This TCR beta chain was recorded in a study of blood T cell repertoires in COVID-19. Background on the study: Samples came from the United States, Italy and Spain, spanning acute and convalescent COVID-19. Sources were T cells, B-cell-depleted T cells, or PBMCs; the material itself was cDNA or gDNA.

Original data processing: Scientists estimated how many nucleated cells there were by amplifying reference gene primers. Profiling relied on immunoSEQ multiplex PCR, and the TCRdb table lists in-frame clones only, not all of them. The D gene and trimming were derived from the DNA, and the V and J assignments and clone size from that table. Of about 98,000 clones in the sample, 70% to 80% are singletons; the top ten hold 9.8%. Germline V lookup: CDR1 SNHLY, CDR2 FYNNEI. The CDR3 contains 16 residues. V was pared by 7 bases and J by 4 bases, with 10 bases of the junction left unmatched. V gene TRBV2 combines with J gene TRBJ2-5, with TRBD2 matching 12 bases. Source material: peripheral blood. This receptor was taken from a man aged 55 to 70 with active or convalescent COVID-19. The CDR3 spells CASTGQGGLAGETQYF. For the CDR3, the DNA is TGTGCCAGCACCGGCCAAGGGGGACTAGCGGGAGAGACCCAGTACTTC.